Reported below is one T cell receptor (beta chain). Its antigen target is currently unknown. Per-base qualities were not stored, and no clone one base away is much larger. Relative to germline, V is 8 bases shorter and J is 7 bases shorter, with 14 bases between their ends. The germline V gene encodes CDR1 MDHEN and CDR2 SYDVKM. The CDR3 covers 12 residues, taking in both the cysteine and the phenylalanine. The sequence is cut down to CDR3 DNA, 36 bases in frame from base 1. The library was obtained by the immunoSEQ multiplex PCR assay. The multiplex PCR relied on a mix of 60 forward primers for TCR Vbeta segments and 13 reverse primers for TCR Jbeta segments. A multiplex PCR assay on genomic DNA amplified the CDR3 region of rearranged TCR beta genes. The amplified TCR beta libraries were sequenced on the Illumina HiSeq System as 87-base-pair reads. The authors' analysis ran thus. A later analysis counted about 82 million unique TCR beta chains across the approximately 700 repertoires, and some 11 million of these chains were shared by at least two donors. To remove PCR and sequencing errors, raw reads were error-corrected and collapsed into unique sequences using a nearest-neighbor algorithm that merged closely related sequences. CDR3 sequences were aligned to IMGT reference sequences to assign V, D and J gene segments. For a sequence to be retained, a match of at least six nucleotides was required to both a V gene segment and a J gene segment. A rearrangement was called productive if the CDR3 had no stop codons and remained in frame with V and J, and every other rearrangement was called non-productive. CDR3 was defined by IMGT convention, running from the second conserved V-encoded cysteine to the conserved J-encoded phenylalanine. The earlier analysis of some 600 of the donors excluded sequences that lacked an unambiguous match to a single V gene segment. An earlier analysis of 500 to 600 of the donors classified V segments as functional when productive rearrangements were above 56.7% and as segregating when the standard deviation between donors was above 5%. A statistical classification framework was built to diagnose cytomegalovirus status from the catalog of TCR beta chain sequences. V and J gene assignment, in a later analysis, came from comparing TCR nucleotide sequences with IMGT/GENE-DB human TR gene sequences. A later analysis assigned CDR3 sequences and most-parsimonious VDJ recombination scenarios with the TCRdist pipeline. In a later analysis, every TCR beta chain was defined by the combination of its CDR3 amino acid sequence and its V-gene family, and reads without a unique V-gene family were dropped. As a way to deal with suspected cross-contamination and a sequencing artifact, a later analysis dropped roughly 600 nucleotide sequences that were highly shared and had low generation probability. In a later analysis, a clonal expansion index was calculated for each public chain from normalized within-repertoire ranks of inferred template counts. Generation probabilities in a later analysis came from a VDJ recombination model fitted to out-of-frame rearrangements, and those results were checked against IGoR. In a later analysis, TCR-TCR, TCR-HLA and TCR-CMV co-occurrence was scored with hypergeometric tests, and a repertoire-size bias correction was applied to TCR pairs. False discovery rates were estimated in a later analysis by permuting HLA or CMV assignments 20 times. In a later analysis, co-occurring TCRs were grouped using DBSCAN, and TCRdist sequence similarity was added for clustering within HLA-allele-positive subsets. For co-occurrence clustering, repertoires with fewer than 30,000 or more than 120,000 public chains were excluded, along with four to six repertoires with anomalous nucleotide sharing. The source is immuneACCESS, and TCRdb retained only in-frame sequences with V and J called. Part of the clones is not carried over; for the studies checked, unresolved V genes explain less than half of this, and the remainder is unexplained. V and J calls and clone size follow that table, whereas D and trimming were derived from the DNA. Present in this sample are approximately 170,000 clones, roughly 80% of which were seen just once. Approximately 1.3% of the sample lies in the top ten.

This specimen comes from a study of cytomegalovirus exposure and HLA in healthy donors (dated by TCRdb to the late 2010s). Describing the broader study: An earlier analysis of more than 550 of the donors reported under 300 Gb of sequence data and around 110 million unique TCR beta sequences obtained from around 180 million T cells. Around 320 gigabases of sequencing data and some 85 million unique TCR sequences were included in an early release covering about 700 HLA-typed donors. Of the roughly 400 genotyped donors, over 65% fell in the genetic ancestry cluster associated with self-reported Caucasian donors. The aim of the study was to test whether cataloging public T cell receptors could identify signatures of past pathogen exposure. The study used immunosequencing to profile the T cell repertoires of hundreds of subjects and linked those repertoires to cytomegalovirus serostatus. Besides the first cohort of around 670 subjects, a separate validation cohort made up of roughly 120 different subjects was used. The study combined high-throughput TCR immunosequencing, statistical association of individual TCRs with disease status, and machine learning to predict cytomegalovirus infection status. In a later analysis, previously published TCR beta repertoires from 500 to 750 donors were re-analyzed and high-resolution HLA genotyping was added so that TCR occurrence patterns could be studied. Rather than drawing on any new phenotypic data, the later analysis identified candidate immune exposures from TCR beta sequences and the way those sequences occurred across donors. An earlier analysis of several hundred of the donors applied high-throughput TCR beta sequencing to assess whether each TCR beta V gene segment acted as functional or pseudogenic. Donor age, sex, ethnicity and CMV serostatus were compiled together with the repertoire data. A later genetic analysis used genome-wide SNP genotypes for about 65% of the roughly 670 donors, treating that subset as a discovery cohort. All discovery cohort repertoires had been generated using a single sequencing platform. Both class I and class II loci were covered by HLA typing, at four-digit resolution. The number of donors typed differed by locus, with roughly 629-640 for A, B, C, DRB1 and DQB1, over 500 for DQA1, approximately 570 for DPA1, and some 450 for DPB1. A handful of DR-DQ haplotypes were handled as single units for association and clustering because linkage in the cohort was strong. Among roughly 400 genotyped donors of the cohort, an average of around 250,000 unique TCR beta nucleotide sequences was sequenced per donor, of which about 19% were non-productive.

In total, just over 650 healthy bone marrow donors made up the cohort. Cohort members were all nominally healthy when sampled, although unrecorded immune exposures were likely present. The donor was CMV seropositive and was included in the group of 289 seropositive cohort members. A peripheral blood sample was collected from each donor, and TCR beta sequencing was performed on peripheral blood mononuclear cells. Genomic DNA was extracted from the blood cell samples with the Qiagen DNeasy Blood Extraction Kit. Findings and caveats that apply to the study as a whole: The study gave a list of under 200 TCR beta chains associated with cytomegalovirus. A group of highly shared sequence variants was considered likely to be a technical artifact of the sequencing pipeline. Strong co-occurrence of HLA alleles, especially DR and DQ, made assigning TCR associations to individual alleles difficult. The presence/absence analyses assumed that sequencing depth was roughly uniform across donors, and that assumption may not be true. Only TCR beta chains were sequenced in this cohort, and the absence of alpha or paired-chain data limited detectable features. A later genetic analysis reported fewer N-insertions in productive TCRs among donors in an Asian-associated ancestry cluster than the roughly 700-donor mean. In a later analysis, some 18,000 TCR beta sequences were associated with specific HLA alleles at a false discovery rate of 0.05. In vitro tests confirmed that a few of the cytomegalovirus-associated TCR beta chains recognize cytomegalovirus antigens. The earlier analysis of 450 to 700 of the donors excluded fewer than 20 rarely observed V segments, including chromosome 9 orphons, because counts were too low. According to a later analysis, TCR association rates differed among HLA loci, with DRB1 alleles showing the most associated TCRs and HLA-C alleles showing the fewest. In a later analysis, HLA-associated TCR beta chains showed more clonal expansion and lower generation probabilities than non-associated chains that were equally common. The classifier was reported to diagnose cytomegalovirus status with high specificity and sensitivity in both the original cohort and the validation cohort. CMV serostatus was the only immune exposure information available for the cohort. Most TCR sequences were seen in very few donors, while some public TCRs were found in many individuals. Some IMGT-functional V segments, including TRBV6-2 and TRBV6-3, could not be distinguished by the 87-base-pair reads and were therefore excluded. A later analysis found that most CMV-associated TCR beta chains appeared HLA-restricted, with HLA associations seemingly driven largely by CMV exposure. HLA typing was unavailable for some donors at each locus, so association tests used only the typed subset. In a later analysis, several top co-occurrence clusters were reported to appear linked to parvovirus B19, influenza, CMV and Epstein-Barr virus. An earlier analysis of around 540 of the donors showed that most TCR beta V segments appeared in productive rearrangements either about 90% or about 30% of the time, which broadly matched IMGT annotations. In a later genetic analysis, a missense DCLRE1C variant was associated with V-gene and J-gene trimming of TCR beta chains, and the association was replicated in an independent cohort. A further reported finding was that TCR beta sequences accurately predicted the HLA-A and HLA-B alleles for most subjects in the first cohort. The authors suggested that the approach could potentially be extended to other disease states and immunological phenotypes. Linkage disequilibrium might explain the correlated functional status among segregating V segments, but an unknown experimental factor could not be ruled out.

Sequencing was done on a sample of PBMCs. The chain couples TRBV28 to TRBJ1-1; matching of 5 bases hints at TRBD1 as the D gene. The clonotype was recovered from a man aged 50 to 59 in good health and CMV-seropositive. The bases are TGTGCCAGCCGGGGGGTGGGCCTTGAAGCTTTCTTT. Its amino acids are CASRGVGLEAFF.